Listed here are 32 T cell receptor beta chains from one sample, sequenced in a study of Ad26.COV2.S vaccination and SARS-CoV-2 variants. TCRdb's table, derived via immunoSEQ multiplex PCR, lists solely in-frame clones and lacks some. The repertoire holds approximately 400,000 clones, with just over 90% as singletons. The specimen was peripheral blood, collected after recovery from COVID-19. These receptors were obtained from a human donor who had recovered from COVID-19.

The rearrangement joins TRBV25-1 to TRBJ1-2; a possible D gene is TRBD1 (6 bases). The CDR3 extends over 13 amino acids. V lost 2 bases and J 5 bases, leaving 9 bases between the germline ends. The germline gives CDR1 MGHDK, CDR2 SYGVNS. CDR3 residues: CASSEGQGYGYTF. The CDR3 DNA reads TGTGCCAGCAGTGAAGGCCAGGGGTATGGCTACACCTTC.

V and J are TRBV4-1 and TRBJ2-5; tentatively, D is TRBD2 (6 bases). The germline gives CDR1 MGHRA, CDR2 YSYEKL. The V end lost 1 base, the J end lost 5 bases, and 14 bases lay between the germline ends. CDR3 length: 15 residues. The CDR3 region has the DNA TGCGCCAGCAGCCAAGGTCTGACTCGGGAGGAGACCCAGTACTTC. Residues: CASSQGLTREETQYF.

This clone has a single count. CDR3 region: CASSQVGGAGEQFF. The CDR3 DNA is TGTGCCAGCAGCCAAGTTGGGGGGGCCGGTGAGCAGTTCTTC. The V gene is TRBV14, the J gene TRBJ2-1, with a possible D match to TRBD2 (7 bases). CDR1 and CDR2 (germline): SGHDN, FVKESK. The CDR3 has 14 residues. The V and J ends lost 1 base and 9 bases respectively, with 13 bases between them.

This clone was seen once. The V gene is TRBV6-5, the J gene TRBJ1-3, with no clear D. From germline, CDR1 is MNHEY and CDR2 SVGAGI. This CDR3 comprises 12 residues. Trimming pared 9 bases from V and 3 bases from J, leaving 9 bases between. The chain's CDR3 is CASSDFGNTIYF. CDR3 DNA: TGTGCCAGTTCAGATTTTGGAAACACCATATATTTT.

The CDR3 here is CASSVRVEKETQYF. The DNA of the CDR3 is TGTGCCAGCAGCGTCAGGGTGGAAAAAGAGACCCAGTACTTC. The J gene is TRBJ2-5, the V gene TRBV9; TRBD1 is a possible D gene (5 bases). V was trimmed by 2 bases and J by 3 bases, leaving 11 bases between them. The CDR3 has 14 residues. Germline V gene lookup returns CDR1 SGDLS and CDR2 YYNGEE.

V and J are TRBV5-6 and TRBJ1-4, with D hard to call. The CDR3 loop spans 14 amino acids. Germline V gives CDR1 SGHDT, CDR2 YYEEEE. V lost 6 bases and J lost 7, with 16 bases in between. As DNA, the CDR3 is TGTGCCAGCAATGTGAAAGCGCCGGGTGAAAAACTGTTTTTT. Its translation is CASNVKAPGEKLFF.

The count of this clone is one. The V and J genes are TRBV4-3 and TRBJ2-5; no definite D call. Germline CDR1 LGHNA, CDR2 YSLEER. V lost 1 base, J lost 0 bases, and 9 bases lay in between. This CDR3 is built from 15 residues. The CDR3 DNA sequence: TGCGCCAGCAGCCAAGGTTTAGAGTACCAAGAGACCCAGTACTTC. This gives the protein CASSQGLEYQETQYF.

V usage is TRBV15 and J usage is TRBJ1-1; D ambiguous. V dropped 0 bases and J dropped 6 bases, with 8 bases sitting between them. The CDR3 contains 13 residues. Germline values: CDR1 LNHNV, CDR2 YYDKDF (reference sequence). CDR3 residues: CATSRDRHAEAFF. Written as DNA, the CDR3 is TGTGCCACCAGCAGAGACAGACACGCTGAAGCTTTCTTT. The whole variable domain, filled in from reference TRBV15 and TRBJ1-1, reads DAMVIQNPRYQVTQFGKPVTLSCSQTLNHNVMYWYQQKSSQAPKLLFHYYDKDFNNEADTPDNFQSRRPNTSFCFLDIRSPGLGDTAMYLCATSRDRHAEAFFGQGTRLTVV.

The chain joins TRBV6-5 to TRBJ2-2; unclear D gene. The germline V gene encodes CDR1 MNHEY and CDR2 SVGAGI. The germline V and J ends were trimmed by 10 bases and 7 bases, with 10 bases remaining between them. The CDR3 spans 11 residues. The CDR3 sequence is CATQTDGELFF. CDR3 bases: TGTGCCACCCAAACGGACGGGGAGCTGTTTTTT.

The CDR3 DNA follows: TGTGCCAGTAGTCCAGGTGATGGAAGGACTGAAGCTTTCTTT. Amino acids: CASSPGDGRTEAFF. The chain uses TRBV19 and TRBJ1-1; D remains ambiguous. The CDR3 has 14 residues. Between the trimmed V and J ends, which lost 5 bases and 5 bases, there was a span of 15 bases. Germline values: CDR1 LNHDA, CDR2 SQIVND (reference sequence).

The V gene is TRBV28, the J gene TRBJ1-2; a possible D gene is TRBD1 (6 bases). Germline CDR1 reads MDHEN; CDR2 reads SYDVKM. The ends were cut back, 6 bases at V and 0 bases at J, with 17 bases in the middle. The CDR3 is 16 residues long. CDR3 nucleotides: TGTGCCAGCAGCCTCCCCCTGACAGGAGCTAACTATGGCTACACCTTC. Translated: CASSLPLTGANYGYTF.

This clone was seen once. In DNA, the CDR3 is TGTGCCAGCAGCGAAACTAGCGGGGGCGTAGATACGCAGTATTTT. Translated, it gives CASSETSGGVDTQYF. The chain recombines TRBV7-7 with TRBJ2-3; 11 nucleotides align to TRBD2. Germline V CDR1 and CDR2: SSHAT, FNYEAQ (reference sequence). Unmatched junction bases numbered 6, after V lost 5 bases and J lost 5 bases. The length of the CDR3 is 15 residues. The complete variable domain, with remaining parts taken from reference TRBV7-7 and TRBJ2-3, reads GAGVSQSPRYKVTKRGQDVTLRCDPISSHATLYWYQQALGQGPEFLTYFNYEAQPDKSGLPSDRFSAERPEGSISTLTIQRTEQRDSAMYRCASSETSGGVDTQYFGPGTRLTVL.

The chain carries TRBV11-2 and TRBJ2-7; D perhaps matches TRBD1 (6 bases). From germline, CDR1 is SGHAT and CDR2 FQNNGV. The germline V and J ends were trimmed by 5 bases and 1 base, with 15 bases remaining between them. The CDR3 runs 15 residues. The DNA for the CDR3 is TGTGCCAGCAGCCCCAAACAGGGCCGGTCCTACGAGCAGTACTTC. The encoded protein is CASSPKQGRSYEQYF.

The chain is built from TRBV7-2 and TRBJ1-1; tentative D call: TRBD1 (6 bases). The ends were cut back, 11 bases at V and 1 base at J, with 11 bases in the middle. The CDR3 totals 12 residues. Germline V lookup: CDR1 SGHTA, CDR2 FQGNSA. The CDR3 DNA reads TGTGCCCGCGGAGGGGGGAACACTGAAGCTTTCTTT. This gives the protein CARGGGNTEAFF.

V usage is TRBV7-2 and J usage is TRBJ2-1; no clear D gene. This CDR3 spans 15 amino acids. V was pared by 4 bases and J by 1 base, with 11 bases between. CDR1 is SGHTA, CDR2 FQGNSA, per germline. The CDR3 DNA is TGTGCCAGCAGCTCGTTGGCTGGGTCCTACAATGAGCAGTTCTTC. Translation gives CASSSLAGSYNEQFF.

The rearrangement uses TRBV14 and TRBJ1-3, with D possibly matching TRBD1 (6 bases). This CDR3 has 15 residues. CDR1 is SGHDN and CDR2 is FVKESK in the germline V gene. Trimming removed 1 base from V and 7 bases from J, with 14 bases in between. The CDR3 protein is CASSQAAGAVNTIYF. In DNA form, the CDR3 reads TGTGCCAGCAGCCAAGCGGCAGGGGCAGTGAACACCATATATTTT.

V usage is TRBV20-1 and J usage is TRBJ2-7; 7 nucleotides line up with TRBD2. The CDR3 contains 13 residues. V shed 3 bases, J shed 3 bases, and the junction held 5 bases outside the gene matches. In germline, CDR1 is DFQATT, CDR2 SNEGSKA (reference sequence). The CDR3 region is CSASRGDRYEQYF. Here the CDR3 DNA reads TGCAGTGCTAGTCGGGGGGACCGCTACGAGCAGTACTTC.

This sequence joins TRBV11-3 and TRBJ2-1; D possibly corresponds to TRBD1 (6 bases). The germline gives CDR1 SGHNT, CDR2 YENEEA. With 4 bases removed from V and 9 bases from J, the gap between germline ends came to 19 bases. This CDR3 has 15 residues. The CDR3 region is CASSSGQSYRGEQFF. CDR3 in DNA: TGTGCCAGCAGCTCCGGACAGTCGTATCGCGGTGAGCAGTTCTTC.

The chain links TRBV10-3 to TRBJ2-3, with 8 bases matching TRBD1. V gave up 2 bases and J gave up 4 bases; unmatched junction bases: 8. In germline, CDR1 is ENHRY, CDR2 SYGVKD. CDR3 size: 16 residues. The CDR3 is CAISEGGTGGSDTQYF. The CDR3 DNA reads as TGTGCCATCAGTGAGGGGGGAACAGGGGGATCAGATACGCAGTATTTT.

This rearrangement joins TRBV23-1 to TRBJ1-1, with D hard to call. TRBV23-1 is noted as an ORF with a role that remains uncertain. The CDR3 is 15 residues long. V lost 2 bases and J lost 6, with 16 bases in between. The CDR3 reads CASSQPTAPEPEAFF. The CDR3 DNA follows: TGCGCCAGCAGTCAACCAACGGCCCCTGAGCCTGAAGCTTTCTTT.

V gene TRBV19 combines with J gene TRBJ1-3, with D uncertain. Germline CDR1 reads LNHDA; CDR2 reads SQIVND (reference sequence). Trimming took 3 bases from V and 8 from J, leaving 17 bases between them. The CDR3 runs 15 residues. The CDR3 here is CASSIPAAWGDTIYF. For the CDR3, the DNA is TGTGCCAGTAGTATCCCGGCAGCCTGGGGAGACACCATATATTTT.

The V gene is TRBV9, the J gene TRBJ2-7; TRBD1 matches 8 bases. This CDR3 is built from 16 residues. J lost 3 bases, V lost 3 bases, and 11 bases had no gene match. Germline V gives CDR1 SGDLS, CDR2 YYNGEE. The CDR3 region is CASSGERQGNDYEQYF. The CDR3, as DNA: TGTGCCAGCAGCGGAGAACGACAGGGGAACGACTACGAGCAGTACTTC. The full variable domain, its missing parts supplied by reference TRBV9 and TRBJ2-7, is DSGVTQTPKHLITATGQRVTLRCSPRSGDLSVYWYQQSLDQGLQFLIQYYNGEERAKGNILERFSAQQFPDLHSELNLSSLELGDSALYFCASSGERQGNDYEQYFGPGTRLTVT.

The gene calls are TRBV27 and TRBJ1-2; 9 nucleotides match TRBD1. Germline CDR1 reads MNHEY; CDR2 reads SMNVEV (reference sequence). J was trimmed by 5 bases and V by 5 bases; bases with no gene match: 6. The CDR3 contains 14 residues. This chain's CDR3 is CASSPGTGFYGYTF. Here the CDR3 DNA reads TGTGCCAGCAGTCCCGGGACAGGGTTTTATGGCTACACCTTC.

The rearrangement links TRBV9 to TRBJ1-1; D is perhaps TRBD1 (6 bases). Germline V gene sequence: CDR1 SGDLS, CDR2 YYNGEE. Trimming took 0 bases from V and 4 from J, leaving 10 bases between them. The CDR3 runs 14 residues. The CDR3 loop reads CASSVVGGSTEAFF. Here the CDR3 DNA reads TGTGCCAGCAGCGTAGTAGGGGGGAGCACTGAAGCTTTCTTT.

This rearrangement joins TRBV5-1 to TRBJ2-7; 9 positions match TRBD1. Germline V lookup: CDR1 SGHRS, CDR2 YFSETQ. CDR3 length equals 16 residues. J was trimmed by 2 bases and V by 0 bases; bases with no gene match: 6. This CDR3 is CASSLDWGQGTYEQYF. CDR3 nucleotides: TGCGCCAGCAGCTTGGATTGGGGACAGGGCACCTACGAGCAGTACTTC.

The chain has TRBV12-3 or TRBV12-4 and TRBJ2-1; 10 nucleotides match TRBD1. The V and J ends lost 6 bases and 8 bases, in that order; junction bases with no gene match: 4. The CDR3 runs 13 residues. This CDR3 is CASRWTGGDEQFF. The CDR3 nucleotides are TGTGCCAGCAGATGGACAGGGGGGGATGAGCAGTTCTTC.

The rearrangement links TRBV10-3 to TRBJ2-7; D unclear. V lost 6 bases, J lost 4 bases, and 7 bases lay in between. The CDR3 spans 11 residues. Germline V gives CDR1 ENHRY, CDR2 SYGVKD. This chain's CDR3 is CAIRQRYEQYF. Written as DNA, the CDR3 is TGTGCCATCAGACAGAGATACGAGCAGTACTTC.

V and J are TRBV4-3 and TRBJ1-1; 8 nucleotides match TRBD1. V gave up 3 bases and J gave up 6 bases; unmatched junction bases: 6. Germline V lookup: CDR1 LGHNA, CDR2 YSLEER. The CDR3 consists of 14 residues. The CDR3 loop reads CASSHGGQGAEAFF. The CDR3, as DNA: TGCGCCAGCAGCCATGGCGGACAGGGCGCTGAAGCTTTCTTT.

The chain links TRBV5-5 to TRBJ1-1; D is unresolved. V was trimmed by 5 bases and J by 0 bases, leaving 8 bases between them. This CDR3 contains 13 residues. Germline V CDR1 and CDR2: SGHKS, YYEKEE (reference sequence). CDR3 nucleotide sequence: TGTGCCAGCAGAGATGATCTGAACACTGAAGCTTTCTTT. This sequence encodes CASRDDLNTEAFF.

The chain has TRBV7-8 and TRBJ1-2, with 10 bases matching TRBD1. Per germline, CDR1 SGHVS and CDR2 FQNEAQ. The CDR3 extends over 15 amino acids. V lost 5 bases, J lost 4 bases, and 7 bases stayed unmatched. The CDR3 DNA follows: TGTGCCAGCAGCCCCCCGGGACAGGGGAGCTATGGCTACACCTTC. Its translation is CASSPPGQGSYGYTF. Filled out from reference TRBV7-8 and TRBJ1-2, the complete variable domain reads GAGVSQSPRYKVAKRGQDVALRCDPISGHVSLFWYQQALGQGPEFLTYFQNEAQLDKSGLPSDRFFAERPEGSVSTLKIQRTQQEDSAVYLCASSPPGQGSYGYTFGSGTRLTVV.

V gene TRBV6-6 combines with J gene TRBJ1-5; D not certain. CDR1 and CDR2 (germline): MNHNY, SVGAGI (reference sequence). The CDR3 contains 15 residues. Trimming removed 2 bases at V and 2 bases at J, with 10 bases between. CDR3 DNA sequence: TGTGCCAGCAGTTACCCTCAGAGTGGCAATCAGCCCCAGCATTTT. It codes for CASSYPQSGNQPQHF.

The V and J genes are TRBV6-5 and TRBJ1-1; the match to TRBD1 covers 9 bases. Germline values: CDR1 MNHEY, CDR2 SVGAGI. J lost 5 bases, V lost 6 bases, and 7 bases had no gene match. This CDR3 has 14 residues. CDR3 amino acids: CASSPRDRDTEAFF. The CDR3 region has the DNA TGTGCCAGCAGCCCCCGGGACAGGGATACTGAAGCTTTCTTT.